These T cell receptor beta chains were read from a single sample in a study of blood T cell repertoires in COVID-19. Only in-frame clones appear in the TCRdb table, and some are missing; sequencing was by immunoSEQ multiplex PCR. The sample shows approximately 75,000 clones, about 76% of them seen only once. Material for sequencing was peripheral blood. The receptor set was obtained from a woman older than 75 with active or convalescent COVID-19. The CDR3 runs from the conserved cysteine through the conserved F or W. The D gene is left open where the match is weak. Clone size, where shown, is once, few, many, or a class for clones that have expanded.

clone size,J gene,V gene,CDR3 length,D gene,CDR3 DNA,CDR3 protein
.,TRBJ1-6,TRBV4-1,15,TRBD1,TGCGCCAGCAGCTATAACCGGGACAGGGTTTCACCCCTCCACTTT,CASSYNRDRVSPLHF
.,TRBJ2-4,TRBV15,14,.,TGTGCCACCAGCAGAGATAGCCCTCGGGACATTCAGTACTTC,CATSRDSPRDIQYF
.,TRBJ2-1,TRBV7-3,15,TRBD2,TGTGCCAGCAGCTTACAGGGACTAGCGGGGAATGAGCAGTTCTTC,CASSLQGLAGNEQFF
.,TRBJ2-7,TRBV5-6,13,TRBD1,TGTGCCAGCAGCTTAGGGACAGGGTACGAGCAGTACTTC,CASSLGTGYEQYF
few,TRBJ2-5,TRBV19,15,TRBD2,TGTGCCAGTAGTATAGATAGGACTAGTGGGGAGACCCAGTACTTC,CASSIDRTSGETQYF
.,TRBJ2-2,TRBV6-4,13,.,TGTGCCAGCAGAGGGGACTCCACCGGGGAGCTGTTTTTT,CASRGDSTGELFF
.,TRBJ1-1,TRBV5-1,13,.,TGCGCCAGCAGCTTAGGGGATCACACTGAAGCTTTCTTT,CASSLGDHTEAFF
.,TRBJ2-5,TRBV5-4,15,TRBD2,TGTGCCAGCAGCTTGACCCAGCGGGGATCGGAGACCCAGTACTTC,CASSLTQRGSETQYF
.,TRBJ1-5,TRBV7-2,17,.,TGTGCCAGCAGCTTAGTGGCCGGCAGCCTGCGGGGCCAGCCCCAGCATTTT,CASSLVAGSLRGQPQHF
.,TRBJ1-1,TRBV3-1/TRBV3-2,14,TRBD1,TGTGCCAGCAGCCACGTGGACAGGGGAACTGAAGCTTTCTTT,CASSHVDRGTEAFF
.,TRBJ2-7,TRBV7-2,14,TRBD2,TGTGCCAGCAGCTTGAGCGGGGGTTCCTACGAGCAGTACTTC,CASSLSGGSYEQYF
.,TRBJ1-6,TRBV20-1,14,.,TGCAGTGCTAGTTCGCAGGGGAATAATTCACCCCTCCACTTT,CSASSQGNNSPLHF
.,TRBJ2-2,TRBV6-1,15,TRBD1,TGTGCCAGCAGCTCGACAGGGCTGGGCACCGGGGAGCTGTTTTTT,CASSSTGLGTGELFF
.,TRBJ2-6,TRBV19,18,.,TGTGCCAGTTCGGCTACCTCAGGGGATTTCGGCGGGGCCAACGTCCTGACTTTC,CASSATSGDFGGANVLTF
.,TRBJ2-2,TRBV7-2,16,.,TGTGCCAGCAGCTTAAGTGGGGGACAGAACACCGGGGAGCTGTTTTTT,CASSLSGGQNTGELFF
few,TRBJ2-3,TRBV21-1,17,.,TGTGCCAGCAGCAAACCGACTCAGGCGGGGGGCACAGATACGCAGTATTTT,CASSKPTQAGGTDTQYF